One and the same sample provided the 30 T cell receptor beta chains below, sequenced in a study of control samples from healthy donors and cancer patients. This table comes from immunoSEQ multiplex PCR, and its TCRdb copy is limited to in-frame clones, with some not included. The table has approximately 170,000 clones, around 89% seen once. Input material: blood. The receptors come from a woman between 50 and 59 years old in good health.

The chain recombines TRBV30 with TRBJ1-5; D unclear. Germline V CDR1 and CDR2: GTSNPN, SVGIG (reference sequence). V was clipped by 0 bases and J by 1 base, with 10 bases between them. The CDR3 length is 15 residues. As DNA, the CDR3 is TGTGCCTGGAGTGTAAGCTGGGTGAGCAATCAGCCCCAGCATTTT. This sequence encodes CAWSVSWVSNQPQHF. The entire variable domain, with the rest obtained from reference TRBV30 and TRBJ1-5, is as follows: SQTIHQWPATLVQPVGSPLSLECTVEGTSNPNLYWYRQAAGRGLQLLFYSVGIGQISSEVPQNLSASRPQDRQFILSSKKLLLSDSGFYLCAWSVSWVSNQPQHFGDGTRLSIL.

The chain links TRBV11-3 to TRBJ2-3; D remains unclear. This CDR3 has 15 residues. V shed 1 base and J shed 2 bases, with 10 bases lying between them. CDR1 is SGHNT, CDR2 YENEEA, per germline. CDR3 loop: CASSLAGRLTDTQYF. The CDR3 DNA is TGTGCCAGCAGCTTAGCAGGACGTCTCACAGATACGCAGTATTTT. Using reference TRBV11-3 and TRBJ2-3 for the parts outside the CDR3, the full variable domain is EAGVVQSPRYKIIEKKQPVAFWCNPISGHNTLYWYLQNLGQGPELLIRYENEEAVDDSQLPKDRFSAERLKGVDSTLKIQPAELGDSAVYLCASSLAGRLTDTQYFGPGTRLTVL.

The gene calls are TRBV29-1 and TRBJ2-7; D is perhaps TRBD1 (6 bases). With 2 bases removed from V and 5 bases from J, the gap between germline ends came to 13 bases. CDR1 is SQVTM and CDR2 is ANQGSEA in the germline V gene. The CDR3 spans 13 residues. CDR3 sequence reads: CSVERQVGNEQYF. The DNA of the CDR3 is TGCAGCGTTGAACGACAGGTTGGGAACGAGCAGTACTTC.

The CDR3 DNA sequence: TGTGCCAGTAGTATAGGGGGAGACAGGAGATACAATGAGCAGTTCTTC. Amino acid sequence: CASSIGGDRRYNEQFF. The V call is TRBV19, the J call TRBJ2-1; D perhaps matches TRBD1 (6 bases). The CDR3 loop spans 16 amino acids. Trimming removed 1 base from V and 4 bases from J, with 14 bases in between. Germline lookup yields CDR1 LNHDA and CDR2 SQIVND (reference sequence).

J is TRBJ1-1 and V is TRBV5-8; D not resolved. The CDR3 length is 15 residues. In germline, CDR1 is SGHTS, CDR2 YDEGEE. Trimming removed 1 base from V and 1 base from J, with 11 bases in between. The CDR3 sequence: CASSLRSGKNTEAFF. The CDR3 bases are TGTGCCAGCAGCTTGCGATCGGGGAAGAACACTGAAGCTTTCTTT.

The CDR3 coding sequence is TGTGCCAGTCGGAGGACTAGCGGGGTCTCCTACGAGCAGTACTTC. This codes for CASRRTSGVSYEQYF. V and J are TRBV19 and TRBJ2-7, with 12 positions matching TRBD2. The germline V gene has CDR1 LNHDA and CDR2 SQIVND (reference sequence). The V segment lost 8 bases and the J segment 0 bases; nucleotides outside the gene matches: 5. This CDR3 spans 15 amino acids.

This clone was seen only once. The gene calls are TRBV10-3 and TRBJ2-7; 7 nucleotides match TRBD2. CDR3 length: 14 amino acids. Germline-derived CDR1 and CDR2 are ENHRY and SYGVKD. V was pared by 3 bases and J by 1 base, with 3 bases of the junction left unmatched. CDR3 in amino acids: CAISDGTTSYEQYF. The CDR3 DNA follows: TGTGCCATCAGTGACGGGACTACGTCCTACGAGCAGTACTTC.

J is TRBJ1-4 and V is TRBV2; no reliable D call. This CDR3 contains 13 residues. CDR1 and CDR2 (germline): SNHLY, FYNNEI. Trimming took 4 bases from V and 8 from J, leaving 11 bases between them. The CDR3 loop is CASSGLFGEKLFF. The CDR3 bases are TGTGCCAGCAGTGGGCTTTTCGGGGAAAAACTGTTTTTT.

V usage is TRBV4-2 and J usage is TRBJ2-3, with 15 bases that match TRBD2. Germline loops: CDR1 LGHNA, CDR2 YNFKEQ. The CDR3 length is 16 residues. Trimming removed 5 bases from V and 5 bases from J; junction bases left unmatched: 5. CDR3 residues: CASSWGLAGGGDTQYF. CDR3 coding DNA: TGTGCCAGCAGCTGGGGACTAGCGGGAGGTGGAGATACGCAGTATTTT.

V and J are TRBV18 and TRBJ2-2; D is tentatively TRBD1 or TRBD2 (5 bases each). Germline V CDR1 and CDR2: KGHSH, LQKENI. Trimming stripped 11 bases from V and 0 bases from J, with 22 bases between. The CDR3 is 17 residues long. CDR3 sequence reads: CAGHGRGVETNTGELFF. The CDR3 DNA sequence: TGTGCCGGACATGGGAGAGGGGTCGAGACGAACACCGGGGAGCTGTTTTTT.

This chain connects TRBV7-9 to TRBJ2-3; D is unresolved. Per the germline V gene, CDR1 is SEHNR and CDR2 is FQNEAQ (reference sequence). V was clipped by 7 bases and J by 6 bases, with 8 bases between them. CDR3 length: 11 amino acids. This CDR3 reads CASTQGDTQYF. The CDR3 DNA sequence: TGTGCCAGCACACAAGGGGATACGCAGTATTTT.

The chain uses TRBV5-1 and TRBJ2-5, with a possible D match to TRBD1 (6 bases). Germline V gene sequence: CDR1 SGHRS, CDR2 YFSETQ. V lost 5 bases, J lost 2 bases, and 16 bases lay in between. The CDR3 has 15 residues. This chain's CDR3 is CASRVTGNTQETQYF. In DNA form, the CDR3 reads TGCGCCAGCAGGGTTACAGGGAATACTCAAGAGACCCAGTACTTC. Full variable domain (remainder filled in from reference TRBV5-1 and TRBJ2-5): KAGVTQTPRYLIKTRGQQVTLSCSPISGHRSVSWYQQTPGQGLQFLFEYFSETQRNKGNFPGRFSGRQFSNSRSEMNVSTLELGDSALYLCASRVTGNTQETQYFGPGTRLLVL.

With respect to this clone: At one end, the junction sequence differs from germline, possibly due to a read error. The chain combines TRBV20-1 with TRBJ2-5; 7 bases fit TRBD2. Per the germline V gene, CDR1 is DFQATT and CDR2 is SNEGSKA (reference sequence). The CDR3 extends over 11 amino acids. The CDR3 DNA reads TGCAGTGCTCCACTCAGCGGGACCCTGAACTTC. Translating gives CSAPLSGTLNF.

This clone occurred a few times. CDR3 DNA: TGTGCCAGCAGCCTCACCCCGATTACACCCCTCCACTTT. Translation gives CASSLTPITPLHF. The chain has TRBV7-7 and TRBJ1-6; D gene uncertain. The CDR3 spans 13 residues. Germline V gene data show CDR1 as SSHAT and CDR2 as FNYEAQ (reference sequence). The ends were cut back, 5 bases at V and 11 bases at J, with 13 bases in the middle.

As for this clone: An end of the junction does not agree with germline; a read error may underlie this. The chain is built from TRBV7-7 and TRBJ2-1; 10 nucleotides align to TRBD1. The CDR3 spans 13 residues. The germline V gene has CDR1 SSHAT and CDR2 FNYEAQ (reference sequence). The CDR3 loop reads CASSTGQGYEQFF. Written as DNA, the CDR3 is TGTGCTAGCAGCACGGGACAGGGGTACGAGCAGTTCTTC.

The chain has TRBV2 and TRBJ2-2; D is possibly TRBD2 (5 bases). The germline V gene encodes CDR1 SNHLY and CDR2 FYNNEI. With 4 bases removed from V and 1 base from J, the gap between germline ends came to 19 bases. CDR3 length equals 18 residues. The CDR3, as DNA: TGTGCCAGCAGTGTCGATTCATATGGGGAGAAGAACACCGGGGAGCTGTTTTTT. This encodes CASSVDSYGEKNTGELFF. Full variable domain (outside the CDR3, taken from reference TRBV2 and TRBJ2-2): EPEVTQTPSHQVTQMGQEVILRCVPISNHLYFYWYRQILGQKVEFLVSFYNNEISEKSEIFDDQFSVERPDGSNFTLKIRSTKLEDSAMYFCASSVDSYGEKNTGELFFGEGSRLTVL.

This chain uses TRBV7-9 with TRBJ2-6; D is possibly TRBD1 or TRBD2 (5 bases each). V dropped 5 bases and J dropped 0 bases, with 20 bases sitting between them. This CDR3 contains 19 residues. Germline CDR1 is SEHNR and CDR2 is FQNEAQ (reference sequence). DNA of the CDR3: TGTGCCAGCAGCCCTAGAAGGTGGGGACGGAGCTCTGGGGCCAACGTCCTGACTTTC. Its translation: CASSPRRWGRSSGANVLTF.

The chain recombines TRBV28 with TRBJ2-7; D may correspond to TRBD1 or TRBD2 (5 bases each). Germline V CDR1 and CDR2: MDHEN, SYDVKM. Trimming pared 5 bases from V and 0 bases from J, leaving 29 bases between. The CDR3 has 20 residues. The chain's CDR3 is CASSPRHWGFSSGVSYEQYF. The CDR3 bases are TGTGCCAGCAGTCCCCGTCACTGGGGGTTTTCGAGCGGAGTCTCCTACGAGCAGTACTTC. The entire variable domain, with the rest obtained from reference TRBV28 and TRBJ2-7, is as follows: DVKVTQSSRYLVKRTGEKVFLECVQDMDHENMFWYRQDPGLGLRLIYFSYDVKMKEKGDIPEGYSVSREKKERFSLILESASTNQTSMYLCASSPRHWGFSSGVSYEQYFGPGTRLTVT.

Of note for this clone: One end of the junction varies from germline; a read error may be responsible. The rearrangement joins TRBV7-3 to TRBJ2-2, with a possible D match to TRBD2 (5 bases). The CDR3 has 15 residues. CDR1 is SGHTA and CDR2 is FQGTGA in the germline V gene. The CDR3 region has the DNA TGTGCCAGCAGCTTATGGGTAGCACCACACCGGGGAGCTGTTTTT. Translation gives CASSLWVAPHRGAVF.

This chain uses TRBV28 with TRBJ1-3; D gene unclear. CDR1 is MDHEN and CDR2 is SYDVKM in the germline V gene. The CDR3 consists of 16 residues. The germline V and J ends were trimmed by 8 bases and 5 bases, with 22 bases remaining between them. The DNA of the CDR3 is TGTGCCAGCGCACCCCCCGGAGTCGGGGATAGAAACACCATATATTTT. This sequence encodes CASAPPGVGDRNTIYF. The full variable domain, completed using reference TRBV28 and TRBJ1-3, is DVKVTQSSRYLVKRTGEKVFLECVQDMDHENMFWYRQDPGLGLRLIYFSYDVKMKEKGDIPEGYSVSREKKERFSLILESASTNQTSMYLCASAPPGVGDRNTIYFGEGSWLTVV.

This clone was recorded only once. This chain links TRBV24-1 with TRBJ2-1; 12 bases line up with TRBD2. Germline values: CDR1 KGHDR, CDR2 SFDVKD. The V and J ends lost 7 bases and 8 bases, in that order; junction bases with no gene match: 5. This CDR3 is 14 amino acids long. The chain's CDR3 is CATRATSGRDEQFF. As DNA, the CDR3 is TGTGCCACCAGGGCGACTAGCGGGAGAGATGAGCAGTTCTTC.

The V call is TRBV28, the J call TRBJ2-7, with D hard to call. The CDR3 loop spans 15 amino acids. Trimming cost V 2 bases and J 4 bases, with 15 bases left between them. The germline V gene has CDR1 MDHEN and CDR2 SYDVKM. CDR3 amino acids: CASSLGQNRGYEQYF. The DNA of the CDR3 is TGTGCCAGCAGTTTAGGGCAGAATAGAGGTTACGAGCAGTACTTC.

J is TRBJ2-7 and V is TRBV3-1 (or the pseudogene TRBV3-2), with no clear D. There are 12 residues in the CDR3. V was pared by 1 base and J by 1 base, with 2 bases between. From germline, CDR1 is LGHDT and CDR2 YNNKEL (reference sequence). The CDR3 loop reads CASSQASYEQYF. The CDR3 nucleotides read TGTGCCAGCAGCCAAGCTTCCTACGAGCAGTACTTC.

This clone is a singleton in its sample. The chain links TRBV3-1 (or the pseudogene TRBV3-2) to TRBJ2-7, with D perhaps TRBD1 or TRBD2 (5 bases each). Germline V CDR1 and CDR2: LGHDT, YNNKEL (reference sequence). V was clipped by 3 bases and J by 5 bases, with 8 bases between them. The CDR3 is 12 residues long. CDR3 sequence (DNA): TGTGCCAGCAGCCATGGGGACCACGAGCAGTACTTC. It encodes CASSHGDHEQYF.

The rearrangement joins TRBV28 to TRBJ2-3; a weak D match, TRBD2 (6 bases). V was clipped by 5 bases and J by 4 bases, with 16 bases between them. Germline CDR1 is MDHEN and CDR2 is SYDVKM. The CDR3 runs 15 residues. Here the CDR3 reads CASSPDGSGADTQYF. Written as DNA, the CDR3 is TGTGCCAGCAGTCCTGACGGGAGTGGGGCAGATACGCAGTATTTT.

J is TRBJ1-4 and V is TRBV6-5, with 7 bases lining up with TRBD1. Trimming removed 6 bases from V and 7 bases from J; junction bases left unmatched: 8. Germline V gives CDR1 MNHEY, CDR2 SVGAGI. CDR3 size: 14 residues. The CDR3 nucleotides are TGTGCCAGCAGCACCAGGGGGATAGGTGAAAAACTGTTTTTT. Its translation: CASSTRGIGEKLFF.

CDR3 in DNA: TGCGCCAGCAGCTTGGAGGGGGCAGAGTATCAGCCCCAGCATTTT. This sequence encodes CASSLEGAEYQPQHF. V usage is TRBV5-1 and J usage is TRBJ1-5, with 7 bases that match TRBD1. The germline V gene has CDR1 SGHRS and CDR2 YFSETQ. V shed 0 bases, J shed 5 bases, and the junction held 5 bases outside the gene matches. The CDR3 covers 15 residues.

The chain has TRBV5-1 and TRBJ2-1; TRBD1 aligns across 8 bases. The CDR3 runs 17 residues. In germline, CDR1 is SGHRS, CDR2 YFSETQ. J was trimmed by 5 bases and V by 4 bases; bases with no gene match: 14. CDR3: CASSPRLKGTGNNEQFF. The CDR3 DNA reads as TGCGCCAGCAGCCCGCGCCTGAAAGGGACAGGAAACAATGAGCAGTTCTTC.

The rearrangement joins TRBV2 to TRBJ1-6; 7 bases fit TRBD1. The V and J ends lost 7 bases and 6 bases, in that order; junction bases with no gene match: 6. The CDR3 has 14 residues. Germline V gene lookup returns CDR1 SNHLY and CDR2 FYNNEI. The CDR3 loop reads CASIMDRSNSPLHF. CDR3 coding DNA: TGTGCCAGCATTATGGACAGGAGTAATTCACCCCTCCACTTT.

The CDR3 reads CASSPTDRVNQPQHF. The CDR3 DNA follows: TGTGCCAGCAGCCCCACCGACAGGGTCAATCAGCCCCAGCATTTT. The chain recombines TRBV27 with TRBJ1-5, with TRBD1 matching over 7 bases. Per the germline V gene, CDR1 is MNHEY and CDR2 is SMNVEV (reference sequence). The V segment lost 6 bases and the J segment 3 bases; nucleotides outside the gene matches: 8. The CDR3 is 15 residues long.